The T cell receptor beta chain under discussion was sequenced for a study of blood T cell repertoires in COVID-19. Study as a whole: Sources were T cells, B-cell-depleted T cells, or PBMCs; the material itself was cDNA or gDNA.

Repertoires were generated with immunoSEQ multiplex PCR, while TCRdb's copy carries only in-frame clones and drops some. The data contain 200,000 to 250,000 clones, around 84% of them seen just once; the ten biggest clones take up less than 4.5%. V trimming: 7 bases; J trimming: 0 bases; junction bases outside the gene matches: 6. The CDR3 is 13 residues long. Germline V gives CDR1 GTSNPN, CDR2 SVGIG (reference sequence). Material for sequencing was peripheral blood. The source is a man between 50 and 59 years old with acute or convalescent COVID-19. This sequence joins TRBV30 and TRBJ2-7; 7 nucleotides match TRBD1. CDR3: CASNRGFSYEQYF. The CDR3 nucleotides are TGTGCCTCCAACAGGGGTTTCTCCTACGAGCAGTACTTC.